This TCR beta chain comes out of a study of CD4 and CD8 cells across lung adenocarcinoma regions (dated by TCRdb to the late 2010s). With respect to the entire study: The study examined intratumor heterogeneity of the T cell receptor repertoire by comparing tumor centers with tumor margins.

Patients with localized lung adenocarcinoma, a subtype of non-small cell lung cancer, were used as donors. The centers of localized lung adenocarcinomas were where the samples came from. CD8+ T cells from tumor tissue were profiled separately from CD4+ T cells for TCR repertoire analysis. Libraries were built with PCR. The sequencer was a HiSeq X Ten. Through fastp at Q25 and MiXCR, TCRdb rebuilt clones from the public reads, retaining in-frame beta chains. Each record represents a unique CDR3 protein, reported with the most common genes and DNA among its rows. Within this sample are around 19,000 distinct CDR3 sequences, with roughly half of them counted one time only. The ten largest account for under 25% of the sample. For CDR1 and CDR2, the germline V gene (reference sequence) lists LGHDT and YNNKEL. V lost 3 bases and J lost 4 bases, and the count of bases not matched to a germline gene is 5. The CDR3 sequence holds 15 residues, the cysteine and phenylalanine included. The entry retains the CDR3 DNA only, 45 bases that are in frame from base 1.

Of note for this clonotype: Its antigen is currently not known. Qualities for individual bases were not recorded, and no much larger clone is one base off.

The origin of this receptor is a female donor with lung adenocarcinoma. The CD4 and CD8 labels of this study may be unreliable. The material sequenced was CD8+ T cells from the center of a lung tumor. The cell subset or site tag for this specimen amounts to: tumor center region. The V and J genes are TRBV3-1 and TRBJ2-1; 8 nucleotides in the junction match TRBD1. In nucleotide form, the sequence is TGTGCCAGCAGCCAGGCCGGACAGGGATACAATGAGCAGTTCTTC. This sequence encodes CASSQAGQGYNEQFF.